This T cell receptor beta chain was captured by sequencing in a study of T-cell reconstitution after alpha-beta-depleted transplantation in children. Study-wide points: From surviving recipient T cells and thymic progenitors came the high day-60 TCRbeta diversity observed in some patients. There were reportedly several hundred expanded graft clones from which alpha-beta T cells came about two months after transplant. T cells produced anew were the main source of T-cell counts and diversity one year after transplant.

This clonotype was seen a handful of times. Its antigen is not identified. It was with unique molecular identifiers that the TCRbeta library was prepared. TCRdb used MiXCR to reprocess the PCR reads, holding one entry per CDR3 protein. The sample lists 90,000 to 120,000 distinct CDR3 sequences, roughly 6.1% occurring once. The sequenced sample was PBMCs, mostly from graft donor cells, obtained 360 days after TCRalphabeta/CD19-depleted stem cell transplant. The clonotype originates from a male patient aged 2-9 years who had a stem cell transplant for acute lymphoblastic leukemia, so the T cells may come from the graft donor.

The CDR3 sequence: CSARGIRASTDTQYF. In DNA form, the CDR3 reads TGCAGTGCTAGAGGGATCAGGGCTAGCACAGATACGCAGTATTTT. The chain is built from TRBV20-1 and TRBJ2-3; tentatively, D is TRBD1 (5 bases). The CDR3 extends over 15 amino acids. Germline CDR1 reads DFQATT; CDR2 reads SNEGSKA (reference sequence). V lost 1 base and J lost 0, with 11 bases in between.